This TCR beta chain was identified in a study of Graves' ophthalmopathy and Graves' hyperthyroidism. Many counts were recorded for this clonotype. V lost 6 bases and J 3 bases, leaving 14 bases between the germline ends. The CDR3 is 14 residues long. Germline V gives CDR1 MNHEY, CDR2 SVGAGI. Transcripts of RNA were the source for amplifying TCR beta CDR3 regions. First-round RT-PCR employed HTBI primers, with a second-round multiplex PCR after it. TCRdb re-analysed the multiplex PCR reads in MiXCR, keeping a single row per CDR3 protein. Of around 1,000,000 distinct CDR3 sequences listed, 35% to 45% are singletons.

Sequencing was done on a sample of peripheral blood or thyroid tissue (not recorded which). This chain uses TRBV6-5 with TRBJ1-1, with D possibly TRBD1 on 5 matching bases. The TCR sequence derives from an adult man with Graves' hyperthyroidism. The CDR3 here is CASSPGGVDTEAFF. The CDR3 coding sequence is TGTGCCAGCAGCCCCGGAGGGGTCGACACTGAAGCTTTCTTT.